One and the same sample provided the 5 T cell receptor beta chains below, sequenced in a study of read filtering for tumor transcriptome and immune sequencing. Molecular barcoded adaptors covering alpha/delta and beta/gamma chains were used on roughly 400 ng RNA. TCRdb reprocessed the reads via MiXCR and lists one record per CDR3 protein. The sample lists 75,000 to 90,000 distinct CDR3 sequences, approximately 13% seen once, with 15% in the top ten. The sample taken for sequencing was a population of CD138-negative cells sorted from bone marrow. The receptors stem from a donor at least 40 years old with multiple myeloma.

Concerning this clonotype itself: A read error may be the cause here, since a much bigger clone is one base away. This CDR3 fails to terminate in the conserved phenylalanine or tryptophan, so it likely reflects a read error. CDR3 amino acids: CASSYTGSWGTDTQYL. CDR3 DNA: TGTGCCAGCAGCTATACCGGGAGCTGGGGCACAGATACGCAGTATCTT. The rearrangement uses TRBV11-2 and TRBJ2-3; tentative D call: TRBD2 (6 bases). Germline assignment: CDR1 SGHAT and CDR2 FQNNGV. The ends were cut back, 4 bases at V and 1 base at J, with 15 bases in the middle. This CDR3 spans 16 amino acids.

The table lists this clonotype with many counts. This chain links TRBV9 with TRBJ2-1, with TRBD1 matching 7 bases. Germline V gene sequence: CDR1 SGDLS, CDR2 YYNGEE. V lost 6 bases to trimming and J lost 2 bases; unmatched junction nucleotides: 5. There are 14 residues in the CDR3. CDR3: CASNEGAPYNEQFF. DNA of the CDR3: TGTGCCAGCAACGAGGGGGCCCCCTACAATGAGCAGTTCTTC.

The gene calls are TRBV11-3 and TRBJ1-1, with 7 bases aligning to TRBD1. Germline CDR1 SGHNT, CDR2 YENEEA. J lost 1 base, V lost 5 bases, and 7 bases had no gene match. The CDR3 has 15 residues. The CDR3 is CASSQTRGANTEAFF. The CDR3 DNA sequence: TGTGCCAGCAGCCAAACCAGGGGGGCGAACACTGAAGCTTTCTTT.

This clonotype appeared many times. The genes are TRBV6-2 or TRBV6-3 and TRBJ1-1; a possible D gene is TRBD1 (5 bases). V lost 0 bases and J lost 1, with 18 bases in between. Germline CDR1 MNHEY, CDR2 SVGEGT. CDR3 size: 18 residues. The DNA for the CDR3 is TGTGCCAGCAGTTACTCGATCCGACATAAGGGGTGGAACACTGAAGCTTTCTTT. This encodes CASSYSIRHKGWNTEAFF.

This clonotype was seen many times. The chain couples TRBV6-4 to TRBJ2-2, with 13 bases fitting TRBD2. V was pared by 5 bases and J by 4 bases, with 7 bases of the junction left unmatched. Germline V CDR1 and CDR2: MRHNA, SNTAGT. The CDR3 runs to 17 residues. The CDR3 DNA reads as TGTGCCAGCAGTCCTCGGACTAGCGGGAGTGTCACCGGGGAGCTGTTTTTT. This gives the protein CASSPRTSGSVTGELFF.